This TCR beta chain was sequenced during a study of graft-versus-host responses after intestinal transplantation. As to this clone: Its antigen remains unknown.

V lost 5 bases and J lost 0; bases outside the gene matches: 9. Germline CDR1 is SGHAT and CDR2 is FQNNGV. This CDR3 contains 17 residues. Data came from immunoSEQ multiplex PCR; TCRdb stores just in-frame clones and leaves some out. Among more than 90,000 clones listed, 90% to 95% were seen once. The sample consisted of unstimulated CD4+ T cells sorted from spleen or lymph node cells, taken before transplant. The chain has TRBV11-2 and TRBJ1-2; TRBD1 matches at 10 bases. The TCR was taken from a human donor who was the organ donor for an intestinal transplant. The chain's CDR3 is CASSPLPGQGPNYGYTF. The CDR3 DNA sequence: TGTGCCAGCAGCCCCTTACCGGGACAGGGGCCTAACTATGGCTACACCTTC. The full variable domain, its missing parts supplied by reference TRBV11-2 and TRBJ1-2, is EAGVAQSPRYKIIEKRQSVAFWCNPISGHATLYWYQQILGQGPKLLIQFQNNGVVDDSQLPKDRFSAERLKGVDSTLKIQPAKLEDSAVYLCASSPLPGQGPNYGYTFGSGTRLTVV.